The sequence of this T cell receptor beta chain was determined in a study of OX40 agonist ivuxolimab in advanced cancers. The V gene lost 3 bases and the J gene lost 5 bases, with 13 bases spanning the gap. This CDR3 contains 14 residues. The germline V gene encodes CDR1 SGHDN and CDR2 FVKESK. A history of autoimmune disease or systemic immunosuppression excluded patients. Using immunoSEQ multiplex PCR, the repertoire was profiled, and TCRdb retains in-frame clones only, with some absent. The table lists about 90,000 clones, 85% to 90% of them singletons. The starting material was CD4+ or CD8+ T cells sorted from blood, obtained in a trial of the OX40 agonist ivuxolimab. This clonotype originated in an adult with an advanced solid tumor such as melanoma, head and neck, liver or kidney cancer. The chain carries TRBV14 and TRBJ1-1, with D possibly TRBD1 on 6 matching bases. CDR3 in amino acids: CASSQRGGGTEAFF. CDR3 DNA sequence: TGTGCCAGCAGCCAGCGAGGGGGGGGAACTGAAGCTTTCTTT.